The 18 T cell receptor beta chains listed next were all sequenced from one sample in a study of regulatory T cells in long-lasting Graves disease. For TCR beta, libraries came from iRepertoire HTBI primers and Arm-PCR of CDR3 regions. TCRdb recomputed calls from the multiplex PCR reads with MiXCR, one row per CDR3 protein. Found here are about 470,000 distinct CDR3 sequences, less than 25% of them singletons; the top ten hold approximately 7.8%. Documented time point: persistent/refractory GD, antithyroid drugs over 5 years with positive TRAb. PBMC-derived RNA was used for the TCR library. The sample was peripheral blood mononuclear cells (PBMCs), taken when the disease was refractory, from a patient treated with antithyroid drugs. Receptors originate from a female donor with Graves disease.

In its sample, this clonotype was seen many times. The rearrangement joins TRBV3-1 to TRBJ1-2; D unclear. The germline V gene has CDR1 LGHDT and CDR2 YNNKEL (reference sequence). The V and J ends lost 6 bases and 4 bases respectively, with 6 bases between them. The CDR3 has 11 amino acids. The CDR3 is CASSHLYGYTF. CDR3 DNA sequence: TGTGCCAGCAGTCATCTCTATGGCTACACCTTC.

This chain uses TRBV11-2 with TRBJ2-1; D is uncertain. The CDR3 covers 16 residues. The germline gives CDR1 SGHAT, CDR2 FQNNGV. The V gene lost 5 bases and the J gene lost 0 bases, with 14 bases spanning the gap. This CDR3 is CASSVAGAISYNEQFF. CDR3 DNA sequence: TGTGCCAGCAGCGTTGCCGGCGCAATCTCCTACAATGAGCAGTTCTTC.

In its sample, this clonotype was seen many times. V and J are TRBV28 and TRBJ1-2; D unclear. Looked up from germline, CDR1 is MDHEN and CDR2 is SYDVKM. The CDR3 extends over 14 amino acids. Trimming took off 0 bases at V and 4 bases at J, with 9 bases between the two ends. The CDR3 DNA reads as TGTGCCAGCAGTTTATGGGCCAGCGGCTATGGCTACACCTTC. Translated: CASSLWASGYGYTF.

This clonotype has a handful of counts. V and J are TRBV5-1 and TRBJ2-7, with 10 nucleotides matching TRBD1. Trimming took 3 bases from V and 3 from J; bases not matched to a gene: 9. This CDR3 is 16 amino acids long. Germline CDR1 is SGHRS and CDR2 is YFSETQ. This chain's CDR3 is CASSSSGDRGLYEQYF. The CDR3, as DNA: TGCGCCAGCAGCTCGAGCGGGGACAGGGGCCTCTACGAGCAGTACTTC.

This clonotype showed up many times. The chain joins TRBV7-2 to TRBJ1-1; D gene unclear. CDR1 and CDR2 from the germline V gene are SGHTA and FQGNSA. V lost 4 bases and J lost 10, with 13 bases in between. The CDR3 covers 12 residues. The CDR3 spells CASSSAPIGAFF. CDR3 in DNA: TGTGCCAGCAGCTCCGCCCCTATTGGAGCTTTCTTT.

The V and J genes are TRBV29-1 and TRBJ2-2; a weak D match, TRBD2 (5 bases). The CDR3 length is 12 residues. The germline gives CDR1 SQVTM, CDR2 ANQGSEA. V shed 5 bases and J shed 7 bases, with 11 bases lying between them. CDR3 region: CSVRDVGGELFF. In nucleotides, the CDR3 is TGCAGCGTTCGGGATGTTGGCGGGGAGCTGTTTTTT.

This clonotype was counted only a few times. The CDR3 nucleotides are TGTGCCAGCAGCTGGACGGTGAACACCGGGGAGCTGTTTTTT. This translates into CASSWTVNTGELFF. This chain joins TRBV7-9 and TRBJ2-2; D not resolved. Germline V gene data show CDR1 as SEHNR and CDR2 as FQNEAQ (reference sequence). The V end was cut by 4 bases, the J end by 1 base, with 7 bases between. This CDR3 has 14 amino acids.

This clonotype was seen repeatedly, ten times or more. The rearrangement links TRBV6-5 to TRBJ2-7; D may be TRBD2 (6 bases). The CDR3 sequence is 14 residues long. The germline gives CDR1 MNHEY, CDR2 SVGAGI. V lost 2 bases to trimming and J lost 1 base, with 9 bases between them. Here the CDR3 reads CASSYGRGSYEQYF. The CDR3 coding sequence is TGTGCCAGCAGTTACGGTCGGGGGTCCTACGAGCAGTACTTC.

The chain uses TRBV7-9 and TRBJ2-7; TRBD2 aligns across 9 bases. The CDR3 has 14 residues. J gave up 5 bases and V 5 bases, and 7 bases lay outside the gene matches. The germline V gene has CDR1 SEHNR and CDR2 FQNEAQ (reference sequence). CDR3 sequence reads: CASSRSGRTDEQYF. The DNA of the CDR3 is TGTGCCAGCAGCCGTAGCGGGAGAACGGACGAGCAGTACTTC.

The chain combines TRBV5-1 with TRBJ2-7, with D possibly TRBD1 on 5 matching bases. Germline V gene sequence: CDR1 SGHRS, CDR2 YFSETQ. Trimming shortened V by 1 base and J by 3 bases, and 20 bases separated the two germline ends. The CDR3 length is 17 residues. The CDR3 DNA is TGCGCCAGCAGCTTGTACACAGGCCCTCGATCTCTCTACGAGCAGTACTTC. This encodes CASSLYTGPRSLYEQYF.

The rearrangement joins TRBV13 to TRBJ2-1; tentative D call: TRBD2 (6 bases). The CDR3 runs 17 residues. V lost 5 bases, J lost 2 bases, and 19 bases lay in between. Germline CDR1 reads PRHDT; CDR2 reads FYEKMQ (reference sequence). CDR3 sequence (DNA): TGTGCCAGCAGCCCCGACGGCGAGGGCGGGACCTACAATGAGCAGTTCTTC. It specifies CASSPDGEGGTYNEQFF.

The CDR3 reads CASSASPTRGRETQYF. The CDR3 bases are TGTGCCAGCAGTGCCTCTCCGACTAGGGGGCGGGAGACCCAGTACTTC. V is TRBV25-1 and J is TRBJ2-5, with D perhaps TRBD1 (7 bases). Trimming left V 4 bases short and J 5 bases short, with 20 bases between. The CDR3 loop spans 16 amino acids. Per the germline V gene, CDR1 is MGHDK and CDR2 is SYGVNS.

Only a few counts were recorded for this clonotype. The CDR3 nucleotides are TGTGCCAGCAGTTACGGAAATCCCCAGCCCCAGCATTTT. Translation: CASSYGNPQPQHF. This chain links TRBV6-2 or TRBV6-3 with TRBJ1-5; D not certain. CDR3 length equals 13 residues. Germline V gene sequence: CDR1 MNHEY, CDR2 SVGEGT. V dropped 2 bases and J dropped 7 bases, with 9 bases sitting between them.

This clonotype was seen at least ten times. V and J are TRBV6-1 and TRBJ1-2; D is unresolved. CDR1 is MNHNS, CDR2 SASEGT, per germline. The V end lost 7 bases, the J end lost 2 bases, and 11 bases lay between the germline ends. The CDR3 is 13 residues long. The CDR3 sequence: CASKLRRNYGYTF. The CDR3 DNA reads as TGTGCCAGCAAACTTCGACGGAACTATGGCTACACCTTC.

Many counts were recorded for this clonotype. The rearrangement joins TRBV20-1 to TRBJ2-7; 8 nucleotides match TRBD1. J gave up 2 bases and V 0 bases, and 9 bases lay outside the gene matches. This CDR3 has 16 residues. The germline V gene has CDR1 DFQATT and CDR2 SNEGSKA (reference sequence). For the CDR3, the DNA is TGCAGTGCTAGAGATGATCTCAGGGGGCAAGCCTACGAGCAGTACTTC. This gives the protein CSARDDLRGQAYEQYF.

The rearrangement uses TRBV7-2 and TRBJ2-4; D is perhaps TRBD1 or TRBD2 (6 bases each). Trimming removed 6 bases from V and 13 bases from J, with 22 bases in between. This CDR3 spans 14 amino acids. The germline V gene has CDR1 SGHTA and CDR2 FQGNSA. The CDR3 sequence: CASRSPSRGREQYF. The CDR3, as DNA: TGTGCCAGCAGGTCCCCCTCCAGGGGACGGGAGCAGTACTTC. The full variable domain, its missing parts supplied by reference TRBV7-2 and TRBJ2-4, is GAGVSQSPSNKVTEKGKDVELRCDPISGHTALYWYRQSLGQGLEFLIYFQGNSAPDKSGLPSDRFSAERTGGSVSTLTIQRTQQEDSAVYLCASRSPSRGREQYFGAGTRLSVL.

The chain uses TRBV7-2 and TRBJ2-5; TRBD2 matches at 8 bases. Judging by the DNA end, TRBJ2-1 fits better; the J call may be wrong. This CDR3 contains 18 residues. CDR1 is SGHTA, CDR2 FQGNSA, per germline. The DNA of the CDR3 is TGTGCCAGCAGCTTAAATTGGTTGGCGGGAGGAAGTTACAATGAGCAGTTCTTC. It translates to CASSLNWLAGGSYNEQFF.

This clonotype was counted only a few times. The chain combines TRBV10-1 with TRBJ2-4, with D hard to call. CDR3 length equals 14 residues. V dropped 3 bases and J dropped 1 base, with 7 bases sitting between them. CDR1 and CDR2 (germline): WNHNN, SYGVQD (reference sequence). Written as DNA, the CDR3 is TGCGCCAGCAGTGAACTTGGGGCCAAAAACATTCAGTACTTC. This translates into CASSELGAKNIQYF.